The sequence of this TCR beta chain was determined in a study of radiotherapy plus CTLA-4 blockade in lung cancer. Using immunoSEQ multiplex PCR, the repertoire was profiled, and TCRdb retains in-frame clones only, with some absent. The sample consists of some 98,000 clones, 75% to 85% of them appearing once. The CDR3 is 12 amino acids. CDR1 and CDR2 from the germline V gene are LNHNV and YYDKDF (reference sequence). With V trimmed by 8 bases and J by 4 bases, 1 base remained unmatched. This receptor was obtained from a human donor with non-small cell lung cancer who had a partial response to radiotherapy plus ipilimumab. This sample comprised peripheral blood, obtained from a patient treated with radiotherapy plus ipilimumab. The chain uses TRBV15 and TRBJ1-1; 10 bases map to TRBD1. The CDR3 DNA reads TGTGCCACCGGACAGGGGGTCACTGAAGCTTTCTTT. As protein: CATGQGVTEAFF. Supplemented by reference TRBV15 and TRBJ1-1, the full variable domain reads DAMVIQNPRYQVTQFGKPVTLSCSQTLNHNVMYWYQQKSSQAPKLLFHYYDKDFNNEADTPDNFQSRRPNTSFCFLDIRSPGLGDTAMYLCATGQGVTEAFFGQGTRLTVV.